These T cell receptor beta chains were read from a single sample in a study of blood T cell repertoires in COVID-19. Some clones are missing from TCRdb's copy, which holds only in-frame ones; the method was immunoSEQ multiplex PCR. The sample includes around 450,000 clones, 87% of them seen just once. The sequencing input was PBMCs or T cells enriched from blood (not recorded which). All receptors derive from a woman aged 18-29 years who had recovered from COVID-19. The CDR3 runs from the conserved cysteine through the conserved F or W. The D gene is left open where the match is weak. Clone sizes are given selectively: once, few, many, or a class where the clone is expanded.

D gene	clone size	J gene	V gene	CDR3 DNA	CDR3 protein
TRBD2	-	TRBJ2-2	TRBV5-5	TGTGCCAGCAGGCGACTAGCGGGGGGGCTAACGAACACCGGGGAGCTGTTTTTT	CASRRLAGGLTNTGELFF
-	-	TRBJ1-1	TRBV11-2	TGTGCCAGCAGCTTAGCCCCGAGGAGCGAGGGCACTGAAGCTTTCTTT	CASSLAPRSEGTEAFF
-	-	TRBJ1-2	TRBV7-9	TGTGCCAGCAGCCCAGAGGTCCGTTTACATGGCTACACCTTC	CASSPEVRLHGYTF
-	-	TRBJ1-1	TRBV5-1	TGCGCCAGCAGCTTTGATCCACGCGACACTGAAGCTTTCTTT	CASSFDPRDTEAFF
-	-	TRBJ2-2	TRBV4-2	TGTGCCAGCAGCCAAGAAGGGCGTGGGGGGGCCGGAGCGAGGGAGCTGTTTTTT	CASSQEGRGGAGARELFF
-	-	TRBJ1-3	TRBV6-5	TGTGCCAGCATTCCCCGAAGGGGGTCTGGAAACACCATATATTTT	CASIPRRGSGNTIYF
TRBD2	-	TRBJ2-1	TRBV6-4	TGTGCCAGCAGTGACTCGAGGATTAGCGGGGGGGACGCGAATGAGCAGTTCTTC	CASSDSRISGGDANEQFF
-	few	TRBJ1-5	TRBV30	TGTGCCTGGTCCAGGGGCACTAATCAGCCCCAGCATTTT	CAWSRGTNQPQHF
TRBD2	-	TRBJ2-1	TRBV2	TGTGCCAGCAGGGGGACTAGCGGAGCCGAGGAGCAGTTCTTC	CASRGTSGAEEQFF
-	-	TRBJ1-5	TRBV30	TGTGCCTGGAGTACAGGGAGCCCCAATCAGCCCCAGCATTTT	CAWSTGSPNQPQHF
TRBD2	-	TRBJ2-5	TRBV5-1	TGCGCCAGCAGCTTGGGGGGACTAGCGGGGGCAGAGACCCAGTACTTC	CASSLGGLAGAETQYF
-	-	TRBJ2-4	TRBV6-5	TGTGCCAGCATTCCCCGCTGGGGGGAAAAAAACATTCAGTACTTC	CASIPRWGEKNIQYF